This T cell receptor beta chain was found in a study of blood T cells in healthy people across ages. V was cut by 4 bases and J by 1 base, with 14 bases left in between. The CDR3 sequence is 15 residues long. CDR1 and CDR2 (germline): SGHRS, YFSETQ. Through a sample-barcoded 5' primer and a J-beta primer mix, a second PCR was run for about 6 to 12 cycles. TCRdb processed the 5' RACE reads anew with MiXCR; each CDR3 protein has one entry. The table shows approximately 880,000 distinct CDR3 sequences, with around 49% occurring only once. Sequenced material: blood. The sequence was collected from a young man in good health. The genes are TRBV5-1 and TRBJ2-5, with D possibly TRBD1 on 6 matching bases. In DNA form, the CDR3 reads TGCGCCAGCAGCAAGAACACAGGGAGCCAAGAGACCCAGTACTTC. It yields the protein CASSKNTGSQETQYF.